This is a list of T cell receptor beta chains from one sample in a study of T cell repertoires in cytomegalovirus infection. These TCRs' antigens remain unknown. TCRdb analysed the reads with MiXCR anew, one entry per CDR3 protein. The table has about 160,000 distinct CDR3 sequences, roughly 21% seen once. This sample comprised CD8+ T cells from cultured PBMCs, obtained from culture after CMV antigen stimulation. These receptors all come from a human donor in good health (CMV status not recorded). Some clones in this sample may be carry-over from other donors' samples. Both conserved end residues are part of each CDR3. Each record gives: D gene, J gene, V gene, clone size, CDR3 DNA, CDR3 protein. A D gene is named only where the DNA matches it firmly. The listing skips clone size in some rows; elsewhere it reads once, few, many or a size class.

- | TRBJ2-5 | TRBV7-9 | few | TGTGCCAGCCATAATCTTCCGCTCCAAGAGACCCAGTACTTC | CASHNLPLQETQYF
- | TRBJ2-3 | TRBV7-2 | many | TGTGCCAGCAGCTTAGGTGGGACAGATACGCAGTATTTT | CASSLGGTDTQYF
TRBD1 | TRBJ2-7 | TRBV7-8 | - | TGTGCCAGCAGCTTATCTAGGGGGCAGTACGAGCAGTACTTC | CASSLSRGQYEQYF
- | TRBJ1-2 | TRBV6-5 | - | TGTGCCAGCAGTTACGCCGTAAGGGACGACTATGGCTACACCTTC | CASSYAVRDDYGYTF
TRBD1 | TRBJ1-6 | TRBV19 | - | TGTGCCAGTAGTATAGATCTCGGCAGGGGGAGTTCACCCCTCCACTTT | CASSIDLGRGSSPLHF
- | TRBJ2-5 | TRBV12-3/TRBV12-4 | - | TGTGCCAGCAGTTTTCCGGGACCTCTTGTCCAAGGCGAGACCCAGTACTTC | CASSFPGPLVQGETQYF
- | TRBJ2-3 | TRBV29-1 | - | TGCAGCGTTGAAGATTTAGGCAACAGGGACACAGATACGCAGTCTTTT | CSVEDLGNRDTDTQSF
TRBD2 | TRBJ2-2 | TRBV19 | - | TGTGCCAGCCTGACTAGCGGGGGCCGTTACGGGGAGCTGTTTTTT | CASLTSGGRYGELFF
- | TRBJ2-1 | TRBV27 | few | TGTGCCAGCAGTTTAATGGGGGTGAGGAACAATGAGCAGTTCTTC | CASSLMGVRNNEQFF
- | TRBJ2-7 | TRBV30 | once | TGTGCCTGGGTACCCAGGGCAGGGCTTTACGAGCAGTACTTC | CAWVPRAGLYEQYF
- | TRBJ2-2 | TRBV12-3/TRBV12-4 | few | TGTGCCAGCAGTTTAGATGACAACGGGGAGCTGTTTTTT | CASSLDDNGELFF
- | TRBJ1-5 | TRBV28 | few | TGTGCCAGCAGTTCACAAACAGGGTTCCCTCAGCCCCAGCATTTT | CASSSQTGFPQPQHF
- | TRBJ2-2 | TRBV7-9 | many | TGTGCCAGCAGATCGCCCGAGGGCGGGTTCACCGGGGAGCTGTTTTTT | CASRSPEGGFTGELFF
- | TRBJ1-2 | TRBV7-2 | - | TGTGCCAGCAGCTTTGGGGTCGATGACTATGGCTACACCTTC | CASSFGVDDYGYTF
- | TRBJ2-1 | TRBV5-6 | many | TGTGCCAGCAGCCACGACAGATACAATGAGCAGTTCTTC | CASSHDRYNEQFF
- | TRBJ2-7 | TRBV6-5 | - | TGTGCCAGCAGTTACTCGAGGGGTATCATCTACGAGCAGTACTTC | CASSYSRGIIYEQYF
TRBD2 | TRBJ2-1 | TRBV7-2 | few | TGTGCCAGCAGCTTGCGGGCAAGCGGGAGGGATGAGCAGTTCTTC | CASSLRASGRDEQFF
- | TRBJ1-6 | TRBV20-1 | - | TGCAGTGCTCCCCCAGTGGGCCGAGATAATTCACCCCTCCACTTT | CSAPPVGRDNSPLHF
- | TRBJ1-2 | TRBV7-9 | few | TGTGCCAGCAGCTTAGATCCGGGGTATGGCTACACCTTC | CASSLDPGYGYTF
- | TRBJ2-7 | TRBV28 | once | TGTGCCAGCAGTCCGTGGGGTACGGGGAGAGTGGTTTACGAGCAGTACTTC | CASSPWGTGRVVYEQYF
- | TRBJ1-1 | TRBV27 | - | TGTGCCAGCAGTATTTCTCTTGGGGGGGGCACTGAAGCTTTCTTT | CASSISLGGGTEAFF
TRBD1 | TRBJ2-1 | TRBV7-8 | - | TGTGCCAGCAGCGCAACAGGGGGCTTGGAGCAGTTCTTC | CASSATGGLEQFF
TRBD1 | TRBJ1-6 | TRBV6-1 | - | TGTGCCAGCAGCGACAGGGGTCCATTCCCACCCCTCCACTTT | CASSDRGPFPPLHF